The clone carrying this T cell receptor (beta chain) was observed once. Its antigen is currently unknown. The naive gate required viable CD3+CD4+ or CD3+CD8+ cells with CCR7+CD45RA+CD45RO-CD95-CD27+CD28+ phenotype. This record comes from a study of T cells after posttransplantation cyclophosphamide. Study observations and caveats: Recipient CMV seropositivity and CMV reactivation strongly tracked TRB clonality. Later blood repertoires were often dominated by clones from the donor CD8+ memory compartment. Tissue-infiltrating T cells from skin or gut overlapped little with blood T cells.

CDR3 length: 16 residues. Per germline, CDR1 SGHAT and CDR2 FQNNGV. Between the trimmed V and J ends, which lost 2 bases and 1 base, there was a span of 14 bases. Produced via immunoSEQ multiplex PCR; TCRdb's table is partial and in-frame only. The table has roughly 20,000 clones, roughly 98% seen once. J is TRBJ2-5 and V is TRBV11-2; maybe TRBD2 (6 bases). This TCR was sampled from a man between 40 and 49 years old in good health, CMV-negative, and a related stem cell transplant donor. The source material was naive CD8+ T cells sorted from PBMCs. The CDR3 here is CASSLMFREVQETQYF. The CDR3 DNA sequence: TGTGCCAGCAGCTTAATGTTCAGGGAGGTCCAAGAGACCCAGTACTTC.